These 13 T cell receptor beta chains originate from one sample sequenced in a study of shared clonotypes between healthy human individuals. Sequencing was performed with immunoSEQ multiplex PCR; in TCRdb, only in-frame clones are kept and a portion is missing. The sample carries about 2.3 million clones, roughly 92% recorded once. Specimen: naive CD4+ T cells from PBMCs. As to subset: CD45RA+ positively selected. The receptor source for this set is a man aged 18 to 29 in good health. Some clones in this sample may be carry-over from other donors' samples.

The CDR3 DNA reads as TGTGCCAGCAGCGTAGATCTAGGGAGTAGCGAGCAGTACTTC. Protein: CASSVDLGSSEQYF. V usage is TRBV9 and J usage is TRBJ2-7, with TRBD2 as a possible D gene (5 bases). The CDR3 sequence is 14 residues long. Germline CDR1 reads SGDLS; CDR2 reads YYNGEE. Trimming stripped 0 bases from V and 6 bases from J, with 13 bases between.

This rearrangement joins TRBV10-3 to TRBJ2-7, with 8 bases aligning to TRBD2. The CDR3 totals 15 residues. Germline assignment: CDR1 ENHRY and CDR2 SYGVKD. Germline trimming cut 10 bases from V and 3 bases from J; bases unmatched to any gene: 14. In DNA form, the CDR3 reads TGTGCCACGGGGGGTGGCGGAGCGGGAGTCTACGAGCAGTACTTC. The encoded protein is CATGGGGAGVYEQYF.

J is TRBJ1-5 and V is TRBV30, with D unclear. Deletions cut 5 bases from V and 3 bases from J, with 17 bases between. CDR1 and CDR2 (germline): GTSNPN, SVGIG (reference sequence). The CDR3 extends over 15 amino acids. This chain's CDR3 is CAWGESPYNNQPQHF. In nucleotides, the CDR3 is TGTGCCTGGGGGGAGAGCCCCTATAACAATCAGCCCCAGCATTTT.

This chain connects TRBV5-1 to TRBJ2-3; TRBD1 matches at 9 bases. V dropped 7 bases and J dropped 2; count of bases not matched to a gene: 11. Germline lookup yields CDR1 SGHRS and CDR2 YFSETQ. This CDR3 is built from 16 residues. CDR3 in amino acids: CASAWLGTGNTDTQYF. Here the CDR3 DNA reads TGCGCCAGCGCGTGGCTAGGGACAGGGAACACAGATACGCAGTATTTT.

The rearrangement links TRBV5-1 to TRBJ2-7; D perhaps matches TRBD1 (7 bases). The V end lost 0 bases, the J end lost 2 bases, and 24 bases lay between the germline ends. Germline V gene data show CDR1 as SGHRS and CDR2 as YFSETQ. The CDR3 consists of 19 residues. The CDR3 coding sequence is TGCGCCAGCAGCTTGGCACCAACCCGAAGGCAGGGGGGAGCCTACGAGCAGTACTTC. Encoded protein: CASSLAPTRRQGGAYEQYF.

The rearrangement uses TRBV21-1 and TRBJ1-2. TRBV21-1 is labeled a pseudogene. CDR3 size: 15 residues. The CDR3 here is CASTYTGQDNYGYTF. The DNA of the CDR3 is TGTGCCAGCACCTACACGGGGCAGGACAACTATGGCTACACCTTC.

V is TRBV25-1 and J is TRBJ2-3; tentative D call: TRBD2 (6 bases). Germline V gives CDR1 MGHDK, CDR2 SYGVNS. The CDR3 spans 10 residues. With 6 bases removed from V and 8 bases from J, the gap between germline ends came to 6 bases. CDR3 nucleotide sequence: TGTGCCAGCAGGGGAGGTACGCAGTATTTT. This encodes CASRGGTQYF.

This chain connects TRBV27 to TRBJ2-1, with 9 bases that match TRBD2. The length of the CDR3 is 16 residues. From germline, CDR1 is MNHEY and CDR2 SMNVEV (reference sequence). Trimming took 4 bases from V and 2 from J; bases not matched to a gene: 6. CDR3 amino acids: CASSSLRLAAYNEQFF. CDR3 nucleotide sequence: TGTGCCAGCAGTTCGCTCCGACTAGCGGCCTACAATGAGCAGTTCTTC.

The chain employs TRBV5-5 and TRBJ2-7, with D tentatively TRBD2 (5 bases). Trimming stripped 4 bases from V and 2 bases from J, with 10 bases between. Per the germline V gene, CDR1 is SGHKS and CDR2 is YYEKEE (reference sequence). The CDR3 has 13 residues. CDR3 DNA: TGTGCCAGCAGCGCCACCGGGGCCTACGAGCAGTACTTC. It yields the protein CASSATGAYEQYF.

As concerns this clone: Different DNA sequences within this sample yield the same CDR3. This chain uses TRBV5-1 with TRBJ2-7; D is possibly TRBD2 (6 bases). The ends were cut back, 2 bases at V and 2 bases at J, with 8 bases in the middle. This CDR3 is 13 amino acids long. CDR1 and CDR2 from the germline V gene are SGHRS and YFSETQ. CDR3 bases: TGCGCCAGCAGCTTACTAGCCACCTACGAGCAGTACTTC. It codes for CASSLLATYEQYF.

In the case of this clone: The sample carries other DNA sequences with the same CDR3. The rearrangement links TRBV5-1 to TRBJ2-5; D gene uncertain. Germline CDR1 reads SGHRS; CDR2 reads YFSETQ. With 3 bases removed from V and 5 bases from J, the gap between germline ends came to 8 bases. This CDR3 spans 12 amino acids. CDR3: CASSSSLETQYF. As DNA, the CDR3 is TGCGCCAGCAGCTCCTCCTTGGAGACCCAGTACTTC.

The rearrangement joins TRBV9 to TRBJ2-7; no reliable D call. The CDR3 sequence is 15 residues long. The V gene's germline CDR1 is SGDLS and CDR2 YYNGEE. Trimming left V 0 bases short and J 3 bases short, with 13 bases between. The CDR3 nucleotides are TGTGCCAGCAGCGTAGATGGTGGGAACAGCTACGAGCAGTACTTC. It is translated as CASSVDGGNSYEQYF.

The chain joins TRBV5-1 to TRBJ1-2, with TRBD1 identical over 9 bases. CDR3 length: 14 amino acids. V shed 0 bases, J shed 7 bases, and the junction held 4 bases outside the gene matches. Germline values: CDR1 SGHRS, CDR2 YFSETQ. The CDR3 region has the DNA TGCGCCAGCAGCTTGGAGGGACAGGGCTCTGGCTACACCTTC. Translated: CASSLEGQGSGYTF.